This T cell receptor beta chain came from a study of T cells in Graves' hyperthyroidism and ophthalmopathy. V lost 1 base and J lost 3, with 13 bases in between. The germline CDR1 and CDR2 sequences are SGHAT and FQNNGV. The CDR3 extends over 15 amino acids. The PBMCs studied were ones that came from 8 to 10 ml fresh peripheral blood. Amplified regions were TCR beta CDR3 sequences from RNA transcripts. RT-PCR in the first round (using the HTBI primer set) targeted the TCR CDR3. One entry per CDR3 protein, called by TCRdb with MiXCR from the multiplex PCR reads. The repertoire consists of 300,000 to 500,000 distinct CDR3 sequences, with about 14% occurring once and the leading ten covering around 28%. This clonotype was observed at least ten times. The target antigen is unknown. The study's findings and limits: Blood also contained most expanded thyroid clonotypes above 0.001. Ophthalmopathy, as predicted by the model, came a median approximately 6.5 months after the prediction. From stable hyperthyroidism, ophthalmopathy was separated by a 13 V-J model.

The gene calls are TRBV11-2 and TRBJ2-7; either TRBD1 or TRBD2 may fit D (6 bases each). The source of this sequence is a man between 50 and 59 years old with Graves' ophthalmopathy. Sequencing was carried out using blood. In DNA form, the CDR3 reads TGTGCCAGCAGCTTAGGTGGGGGGCTAGGCTACGAGCAGTACTTC. Its protein product is CASSLGGGLGYEQYF.